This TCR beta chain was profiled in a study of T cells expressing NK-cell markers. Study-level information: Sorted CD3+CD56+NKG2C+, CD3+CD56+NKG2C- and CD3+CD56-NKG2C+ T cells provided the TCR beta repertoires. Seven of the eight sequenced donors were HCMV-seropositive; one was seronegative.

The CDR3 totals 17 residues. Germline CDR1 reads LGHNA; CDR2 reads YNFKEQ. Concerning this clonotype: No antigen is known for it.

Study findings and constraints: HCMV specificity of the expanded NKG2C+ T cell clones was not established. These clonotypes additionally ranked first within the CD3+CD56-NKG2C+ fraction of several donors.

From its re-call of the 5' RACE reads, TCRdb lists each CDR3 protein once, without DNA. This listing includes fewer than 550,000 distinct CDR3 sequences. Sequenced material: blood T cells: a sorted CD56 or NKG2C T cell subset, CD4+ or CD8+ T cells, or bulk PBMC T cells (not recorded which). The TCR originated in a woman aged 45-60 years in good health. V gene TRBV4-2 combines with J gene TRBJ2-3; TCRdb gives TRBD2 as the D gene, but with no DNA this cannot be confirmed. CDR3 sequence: CASSDPGSGRFTDTQYF.